The sequence of this T cell receptor beta chain was determined in a study of T-cell memory formation after mild COVID-19. The CDR3 runs to 11 residues. Trimming took 2 bases from V and 3 from J, leaving 5 bases between them. Germline CDR1 is GTSNPN and CDR2 is SVGIG (reference sequence). Findings of the study overall: CD4/CD8 balance held among clones contracting day 15 to 85, and later expanders leaned CD4+.

There are a few counts of this clonotype. Its antigen is still unknown. TCRdb reprocessed the 5' RACE reads via MiXCR and lists one record per CDR3 protein. Of roughly 42,000 distinct CDR3 sequences in the sample, 6% to 9.5% were seen once. The clonotype originates from a man aged 18 to 30 who had mild COVID-19 (a few samples of this study predate the infection). Cell type and time point are not known. The sample comprised PBMCs or a T cell subset sorted from them (not recorded which). The gene calls are TRBV30 and TRBJ2-7; D is ambiguous. CDR3 DNA sequence: TGTGCCTGGAGTCCCAGCTACGAGCAGTACTTC. Translation gives CAWSPSYEQYF.